The present T cell receptor (beta chain) was sequenced within a study of blood T cell repertoires in COVID-19. Background on the study: Samples taken during acute and convalescent COVID-19 were collected in the United States, Italy and Spain. T cells, B-cell-depleted T cells, or PBMCs supplied cDNA or gDNA.

Authors' methods: Estimation of nucleated cell counts relied on the amplification of reference gene primers. Generated by immunoSEQ multiplex PCR, the TCRdb table keeps only in-frame clones and is missing some. Clone size and V and J calls were adopted from that table, with D and trimming inferred from the DNA. The sample yields 130,000 or so clones, about 87% seen once. The V gene lost 5 bases and the J gene lost 8 bases, with 24 bases spanning the gap. This CDR3 has 16 residues. Germline-derived CDR1 and CDR2 are SGHAT and FQNNGV. This chain connects TRBV11-2 to TRBJ1-2; a weak D match, TRBD1 (5 bases). The specimen was peripheral blood. The TCR comes from a man aged 50 or older with active COVID-19. This CDR3 reads CASSPIRGRGPQGYTF. The CDR3 nucleotides are TGTGCCAGCAGCCCTATCCGGGGGAGAGGGCCTCAGGGCTACACCTTC.